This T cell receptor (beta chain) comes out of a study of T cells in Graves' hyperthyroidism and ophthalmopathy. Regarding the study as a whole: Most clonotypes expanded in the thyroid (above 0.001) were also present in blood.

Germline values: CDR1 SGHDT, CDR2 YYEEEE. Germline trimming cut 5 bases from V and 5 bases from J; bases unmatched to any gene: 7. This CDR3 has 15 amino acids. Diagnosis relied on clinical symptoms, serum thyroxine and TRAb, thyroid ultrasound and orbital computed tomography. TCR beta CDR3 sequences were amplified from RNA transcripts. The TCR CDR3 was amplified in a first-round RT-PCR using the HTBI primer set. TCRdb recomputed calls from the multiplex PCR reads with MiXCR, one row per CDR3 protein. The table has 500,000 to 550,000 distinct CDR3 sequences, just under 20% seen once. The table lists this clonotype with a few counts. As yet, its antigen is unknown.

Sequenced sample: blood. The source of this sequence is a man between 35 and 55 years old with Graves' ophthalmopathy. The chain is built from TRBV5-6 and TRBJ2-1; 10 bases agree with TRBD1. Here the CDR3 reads CASRLRDRGHNEQFF. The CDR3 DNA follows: TGTGCCAGCAGACTCCGGGACAGGGGTCACAATGAGCAGTTCTTC.